The entry below gives a single T cell receptor (beta chain) sequence along with its context. Participants were placed into cohorts based on the clinical history they reported. Authors' methods: By means of reference gene primer amplification, nucleated cell counts were estimated. Profiling relied on immunoSEQ multiplex PCR, and the TCRdb table lists in-frame clones only, not all of them. V, J and clone size derive from that table, while D and trimming were established from the DNA sequence. This table holds just over 300,000 clones, more than 75% found once. The CDR3 contains 15 residues. V was clipped by 0 bases and J by 5 bases; unmatched bases: 4. CDR1 is SEHNR and CDR2 is FQNEAQ in the germline V gene (reference sequence). The data were obtained in a study of blood T cell repertoires in COVID-19.

The gene calls are TRBV7-9 and TRBJ2-1; 7 bases align to TRBD2. This receptor was obtained from a young man who had recovered from COVID-19. Input material: PBMCs or T cells enriched from blood (not recorded which). CDR3 sequence: CASSLAGGPNNEQFF. The CDR3 coding sequence is TGTGCCAGCAGCTTAGCGGGAGGGCCCAACAATGAGCAGTTCTTC.